This TCR beta chain was documented in a study of response to subunit inactivated influenza vaccine. Findings and limits, study-wide: There was a suggestion from the authors that each seasonal influenza vaccination recruits few new T cells.

Trimming removed 1 base at V and 4 bases at J, with 10 bases between. The CDR3 loop spans 14 amino acids. Germline V gene lookup returns CDR1 SGHVS and CDR2 FNYEAQ. This clonotype was counted between two and nine times. What it binds is not known. In TCRdb, the RT-PCR reads were re-called with MiXCR into one record per CDR3 protein. The data show a few hundred thousand distinct CDR3 sequences, approximately 23% seen once. This material consisted of PBMCs from blood, taken less than 22 months after vaccination. This receptor was obtained from a man aged 45-69 years who received an inactivated influenza vaccine. The gene calls are TRBV7-6 and TRBJ1-2; possibly TRBD1 for D (6 bases). The CDR3 spells CASSLDRATYGYTF. The CDR3 nucleotides read TGTGCCAGCAGCTTAGACAGGGCAACCTATGGCTACACCTTC.